The 15 T cell receptor beta chains presented below share a single source sample, sequenced in a study of identical twins. TCRdb re-called the 5' RACE reads through MiXCR, storing one row per CDR3 protein. This table has about 330,000 distinct CDR3 sequences, approximately 13% appearing once. The sample was also linked to a second study, of yellow fever vaccine responses in identical twins.

Input material: CD8+ T cells sorted from blood. These receptors all come from a young woman in good health.

This clonotype was observed a few times. This chain connects TRBV5-6 to TRBJ2-4; D may be TRBD1 or TRBD2 (5 bases each). CDR1 and CDR2 from the germline V gene are SGHDT and YYEEEE. V lost 4 bases to trimming and J lost 8 bases, with 19 bases between them. The CDR3 is 15 residues long. In nucleotides, the CDR3 is TGTGCCAGCAGCACCGCCGGGGCCGGGATCCACATTCAGTACTTC. Translating gives CASSTAGAGIHIQYF.

The chain joins TRBV7-8 to TRBJ2-1; D not certain. V gave up 2 bases and J gave up 3 bases, with 23 bases separating them. There are 19 residues in the CDR3. Germline CDR1 SGHVS, CDR2 FQNEAQ. CDR3 protein: CASSLFSPPWRNFYNEQFF. The CDR3 nucleotides are TGTGCCAGCAGCTTATTCTCTCCCCCGTGGCGGAACTTCTACAATGAGCAGTTCTTC.

The chain couples TRBV27 to TRBJ2-5; the D gene is possibly TRBD2 (6 bases). Germline CDR1 MNHEY, CDR2 SMNVEV (reference sequence). The CDR3 length is 15 residues. The ends were cut back, 0 bases at V and 5 bases at J, with 13 bases in the middle. The CDR3 reads CASSLSRGAGETQYF. In DNA, the CDR3 is TGTGCCAGCAGTTTATCCCGCGGGGCGGGGGAGACCCAGTACTTC.

The sample holds a few counts of this clonotype. This sequence joins TRBV5-6 and TRBJ1-6; D might be TRBD1 (5 bases). The CDR3 length is 15 residues. The ends were cut back, 3 bases at V and 6 bases at J, with 13 bases in the middle. Germline V lookup: CDR1 SGHDT, CDR2 YYEEEE. The CDR3 coding sequence is TGTGCCAGCAGCTCAACAGGTTTGGGTAATTCACCCCTCCACTTT. As protein: CASSSTGLGNSPLHF.

This clonotype has a handful of counts. The rearrangement links TRBV6-1 to TRBJ2-1; tentative D call: TRBD2 (6 bases). CDR3 size: 13 residues. Trimming took 8 bases from V and 0 from J, leaving 8 bases between them. Germline V CDR1 and CDR2: MNHNS, SASEGT. As DNA, the CDR3 is TGTGCCAGCGGGAGGAGCTCCTACAATGAGCAGTTCTTC. Protein product: CASGRSSYNEQFF.

The chain joins TRBV7-9 to TRBJ2-1, with 7 bases lining up with TRBD2. Unmatched junction bases numbered 5, after V lost 1 base and J lost 5 bases. The length of the CDR3 is 15 residues. CDR1 is SEHNR, CDR2 FQNEAQ, per germline (reference sequence). The CDR3 is CASSLVPSGNNEQFF. The CDR3 bases are TGTGCCAGCAGCTTAGTCCCTAGCGGAAACAATGAGCAGTTCTTC.

This clonotype was picked up a small number of times. V is TRBV29-1 and J is TRBJ2-3; possibly TRBD2 for D (6 bases). This CDR3 is 13 amino acids long. Germline CDR1 is SQVTM and CDR2 is ANQGSEA. The V gene lost 6 bases and the J gene lost 4 bases, with 14 bases spanning the gap. Here the CDR3 DNA reads TGCAGCGTGGGACTGGCCGGGCCAGATACGCAGTATTTT. This translates into CSVGLAGPDTQYF.

The gene calls are TRBV29-1 and TRBJ1-5, with 8 bases matching TRBD1. The CDR3 is 13 amino acids. The germline V gene encodes CDR1 SQVTM and CDR2 ANQGSEA. V lost 7 bases, J lost 7 bases, and 9 bases stayed unmatched. The CDR3 bases are TGCAGCGCTTCTCAGGGGGCAGGGCAGCCCCAGCATTTT. This translates into CSASQGAGQPQHF.

The chain is built from TRBV20-1 and TRBJ2-7; a weak D match, TRBD2 (6 bases). This CDR3 has 14 amino acids. Trimming took off 3 bases at V and 1 base at J, with 13 bases between the two ends. Germline-derived CDR1 and CDR2 are DFQATT and SNEGSKA (reference sequence). The CDR3 spells CSARVPGRSYEQYV. CDR3 DNA: TGCAGTGCTAGGGTGCCAGGGAGGTCCTACGAGCAGTACGTC.

This clonotype was found a few times. The chain joins TRBV7-6 to TRBJ1-1; 10 bases match TRBD1. Germline CDR1 is SGHVS and CDR2 is FNYEAQ. J gave up 3 bases and V 5 bases, and 9 bases lay outside the gene matches. This CDR3 has 16 residues. The CDR3 is CASSDARDRGDTEAFF. In DNA, the CDR3 is TGTGCCAGCAGCGACGCCCGGGACAGGGGCGACACTGAAGCTTTCTTT.

About this clonotype itself: One base away lies a much larger clone, so this may be a sequencing read error. This CDR3 is missing its conserved last phenylalanine or tryptophan, likely due to a read error. The rearrangement links TRBV20-1 to TRBJ2-1, with D tentatively TRBD2 (5 bases). The V gene lost 6 bases and the J gene lost 4 bases, with 19 bases spanning the gap. Germline CDR1 is DFQATT and CDR2 is SNEGSKA (reference sequence). The CDR3 is made up of 15 amino acids. The CDR3 sequence: CSANPRPAAYNEQFY. In DNA form, the CDR3 reads TGCAGTGCCAACCCCCGGCCAGCGGCTTACAATGAGCAGTTCTAC.

The chain couples TRBV5-5 to TRBJ2-7; D not certain. Germline lookup yields CDR1 SGHKS and CDR2 YYEKEE (reference sequence). Trimming stripped 7 bases from V and 6 bases from J, with 17 bases between. CDR3 length equals 13 residues. The CDR3 sequence is CASGPGILCEQYF. The CDR3 DNA follows: TGTGCCAGCGGCCCTGGGATTCTCTGCGAGCAGTACTTC.

This chain uses TRBV29-1 with TRBJ2-6; no firm D call. The V end lost 0 bases, the J end lost 0 bases, and 6 bases lay between the germline ends. From germline, CDR1 is SQVTM and CDR2 ANQGSEA. This CDR3 has 15 amino acids. This CDR3 reads CSVEEGISGANVLTF. As DNA, the CDR3 is TGCAGCGTTGAAGAGGGGATCTCTGGGGCCAACGTCCTGACTTTC.

This clonotype was seen ten or more times. The chain couples TRBV4-1 to TRBJ1-3; D is perhaps TRBD1 (5 bases). V was cut by 4 bases and J by 4 bases, with 23 bases left in between. Per the germline V gene, CDR1 is MGHRA and CDR2 is YSYEKL. This CDR3 region has 18 residues. The CDR3 loop reads CASSPPEDTLSEGNTIYF. Here the CDR3 DNA reads TGCGCCAGCAGCCCACCGGAGGACACACTCTCGGAGGGAAACACCATATATTTT.

The chain couples TRBV5-1 to TRBJ1-1, with D uncertain. Trimming removed 8 bases from V and 0 bases from J, with 11 bases in between. Germline V gene data show CDR1 as SGHRS and CDR2 as YFSETQ. There are 13 residues in the CDR3. In DNA form, the CDR3 reads TGCGCCAGACCTGTGAGGTTGAACACTGAAGCTTTCTTT. It is translated as CARPVRLNTEAFF.